This TCR beta chain originates from a study of shared clonotypes between healthy human individuals. Findings and caveats of the study: Across a handful of donors, naive CD4 shared around 5.3%, naive CD8 over 3%, memory CD4 over 2%, memory CD8 about 0.4%.

A word on this clone: Its antigen is undetermined.

Sorted subsets were amplified in replicate PCRs using 150 to 250 ng DNA, 30,000 to 35,000 T cell genomes. As processed by the authors: Junction-only sequences without quality scores were provided by ImmunoSEQ, so filtering was different. Assay: immunoSEQ multiplex PCR; the TCRdb copy retains only in-frame clones and omits some. V, J and clone size were drawn from that table, and D and trimming were deduced from the DNA. The sample lists over a million clones; about 84% were seen once. The CDR3 is 14 residues long. Unmatched junction bases numbered 6, after V lost 0 bases and J lost 6 bases. From germline, CDR1 is SGHRS and CDR2 YFSETQ.

This clonotype was obtained from a man between 18 and 29 years old in good health. Some clones in this sample may be carry-over from other donors' samples. The sample was memory CD4+ T cells from PBMCs. Noted subset: CD45RA-negative fraction. This chain uses TRBV5-1 with TRBJ2-7; 7 bases are a match to TRBD1. CDR3 amino acids: CASSLVPQGTEQYF. The CDR3 bases are TGCGCCAGCAGCTTGGTTCCACAGGGGACCGAGCAGTACTTC.